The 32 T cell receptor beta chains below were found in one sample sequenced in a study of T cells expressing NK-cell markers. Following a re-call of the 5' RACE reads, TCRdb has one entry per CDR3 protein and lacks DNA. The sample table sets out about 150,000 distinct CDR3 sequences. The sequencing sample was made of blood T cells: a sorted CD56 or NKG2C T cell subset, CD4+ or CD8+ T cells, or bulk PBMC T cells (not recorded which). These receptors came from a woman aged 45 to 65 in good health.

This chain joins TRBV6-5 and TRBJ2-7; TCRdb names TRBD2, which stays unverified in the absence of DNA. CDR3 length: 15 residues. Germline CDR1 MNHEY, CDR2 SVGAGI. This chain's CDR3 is CASSYSVGQIYEQYF.

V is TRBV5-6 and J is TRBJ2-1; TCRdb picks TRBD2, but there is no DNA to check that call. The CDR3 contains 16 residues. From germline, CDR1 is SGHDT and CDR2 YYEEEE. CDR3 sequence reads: CASSLEGLAGDNEQFF.

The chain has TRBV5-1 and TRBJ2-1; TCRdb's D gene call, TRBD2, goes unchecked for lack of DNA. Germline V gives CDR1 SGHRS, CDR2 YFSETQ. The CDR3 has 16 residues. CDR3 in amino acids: CASSWPDLAGANEQFF.

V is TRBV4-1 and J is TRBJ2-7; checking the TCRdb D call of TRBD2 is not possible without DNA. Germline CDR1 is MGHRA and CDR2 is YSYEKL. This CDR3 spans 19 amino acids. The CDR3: CASSQDRSGAGGPGYEQYF.

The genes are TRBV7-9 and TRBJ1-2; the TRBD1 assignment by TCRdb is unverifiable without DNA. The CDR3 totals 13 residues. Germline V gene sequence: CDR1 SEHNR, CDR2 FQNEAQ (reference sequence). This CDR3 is CASSGTGRDGYTF.

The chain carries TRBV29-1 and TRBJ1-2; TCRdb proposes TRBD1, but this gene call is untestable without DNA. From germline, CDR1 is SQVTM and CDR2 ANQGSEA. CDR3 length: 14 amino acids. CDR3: CSVADRTINYGYTF.

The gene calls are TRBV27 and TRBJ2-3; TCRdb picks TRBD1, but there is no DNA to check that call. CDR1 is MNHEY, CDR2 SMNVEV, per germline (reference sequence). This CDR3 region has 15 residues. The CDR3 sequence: CASSLVRGGTDTQYF.

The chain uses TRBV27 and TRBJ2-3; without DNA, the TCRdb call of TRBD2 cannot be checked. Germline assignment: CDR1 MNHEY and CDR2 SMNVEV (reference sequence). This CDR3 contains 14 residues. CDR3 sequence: CASSPPPGTDTQYF.

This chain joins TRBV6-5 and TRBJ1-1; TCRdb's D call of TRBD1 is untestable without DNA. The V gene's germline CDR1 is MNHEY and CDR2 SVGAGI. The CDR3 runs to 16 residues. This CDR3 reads CASSYSSTGDHTEAFF.

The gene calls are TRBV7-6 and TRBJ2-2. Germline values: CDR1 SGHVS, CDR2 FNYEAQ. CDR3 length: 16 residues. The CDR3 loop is CASSLILGKHTGELFF.

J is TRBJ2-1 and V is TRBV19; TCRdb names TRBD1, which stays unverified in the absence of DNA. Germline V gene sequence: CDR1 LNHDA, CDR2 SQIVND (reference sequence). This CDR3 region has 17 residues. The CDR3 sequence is CASSAFTGPRAYNEQFF. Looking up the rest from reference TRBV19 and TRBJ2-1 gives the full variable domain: DGGITQSPKYLFRKEGQNVTLSCEQNLNHDAMYWYRQDPGQGLRLIYYSQIVNDFQKGDIAEGYSVSREKKESFPLTVTSAQKNPTAFYLCASSAFTGPRAYNEQFFGPGTRLTVL.

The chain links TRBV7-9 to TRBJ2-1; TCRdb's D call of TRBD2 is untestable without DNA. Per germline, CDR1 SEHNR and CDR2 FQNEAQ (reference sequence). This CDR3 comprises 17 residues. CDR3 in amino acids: CASSSWRASGSGNEQFF.

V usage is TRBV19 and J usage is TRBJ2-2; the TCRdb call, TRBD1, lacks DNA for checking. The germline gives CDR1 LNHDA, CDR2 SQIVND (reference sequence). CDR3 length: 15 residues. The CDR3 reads CASLVGTPRTGELFF. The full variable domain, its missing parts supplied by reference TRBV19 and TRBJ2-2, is DGGITQSPKYLFRKEGQNVTLSCEQNLNHDAMYWYRQDPGQGLRLIYYSQIVNDFQKGDIAEGYSVSREKKESFPLTVTSAQKNPTAFYLCASLVGTPRTGELFFGEGSRLTVL.

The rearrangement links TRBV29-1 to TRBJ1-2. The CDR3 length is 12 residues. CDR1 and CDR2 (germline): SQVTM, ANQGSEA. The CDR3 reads CSVELGFYGYTF.

CDR3 loop: CASSLGGNDEQFF. The gene calls are TRBV7-9 and TRBJ2-1; the TRBD2 assignment by TCRdb is unverifiable without DNA. CDR3 length equals 13 residues. Germline V gene data show CDR1 as SEHNR and CDR2 as FQNEAQ (reference sequence).

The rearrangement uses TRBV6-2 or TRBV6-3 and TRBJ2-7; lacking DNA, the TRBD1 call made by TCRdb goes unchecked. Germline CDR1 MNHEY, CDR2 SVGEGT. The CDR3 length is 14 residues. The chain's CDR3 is CASSFSGTGGEQYF.

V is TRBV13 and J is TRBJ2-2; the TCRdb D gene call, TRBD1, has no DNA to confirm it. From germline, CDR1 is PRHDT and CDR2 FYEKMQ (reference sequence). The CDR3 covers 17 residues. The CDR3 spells CASSADGGTGDTGELFF.

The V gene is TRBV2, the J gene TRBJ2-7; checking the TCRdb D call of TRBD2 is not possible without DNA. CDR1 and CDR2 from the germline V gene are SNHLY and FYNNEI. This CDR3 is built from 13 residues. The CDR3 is CASHGAYRYEQYF.

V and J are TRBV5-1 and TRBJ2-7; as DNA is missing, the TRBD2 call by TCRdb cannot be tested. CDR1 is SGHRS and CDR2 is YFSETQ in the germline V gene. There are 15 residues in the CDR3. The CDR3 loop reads CASSLASGRLLEQYF.

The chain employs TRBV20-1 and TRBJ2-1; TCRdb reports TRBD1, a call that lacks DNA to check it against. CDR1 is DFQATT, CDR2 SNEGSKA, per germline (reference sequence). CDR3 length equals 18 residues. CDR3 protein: CSARGTGDREVPYNEQFF.

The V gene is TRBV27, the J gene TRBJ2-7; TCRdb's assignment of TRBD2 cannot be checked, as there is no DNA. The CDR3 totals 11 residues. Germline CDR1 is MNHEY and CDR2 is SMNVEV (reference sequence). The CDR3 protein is CATSLSGEQYF.

The CDR3 region is CASSLDTFEQYF. This rearrangement joins TRBV7-8 to TRBJ2-7. Per the germline V gene, CDR1 is SGHVS and CDR2 is FQNEAQ. The CDR3 consists of 12 residues.

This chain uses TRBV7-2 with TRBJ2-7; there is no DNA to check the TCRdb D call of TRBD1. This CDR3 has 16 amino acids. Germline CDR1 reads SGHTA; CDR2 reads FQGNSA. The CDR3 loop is CASSARQGRPSYEQYF.

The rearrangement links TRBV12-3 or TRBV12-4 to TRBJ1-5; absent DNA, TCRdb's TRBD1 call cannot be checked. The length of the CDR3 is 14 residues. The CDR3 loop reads CATSGGEGNQPQHF.

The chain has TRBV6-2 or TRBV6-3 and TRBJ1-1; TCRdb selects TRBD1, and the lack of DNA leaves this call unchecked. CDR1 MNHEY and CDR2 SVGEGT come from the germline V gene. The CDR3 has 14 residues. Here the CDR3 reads CASRLTGQNTEAFF.

The CDR3 protein is CATSDLGLANEQFF. The rearrangement links TRBV24-1 to TRBJ2-1; the D call from TCRdb, TRBD2, cannot be confirmed without DNA. This CDR3 contains 14 residues. Germline-derived CDR1 and CDR2 are KGHDR and SFDVKD.

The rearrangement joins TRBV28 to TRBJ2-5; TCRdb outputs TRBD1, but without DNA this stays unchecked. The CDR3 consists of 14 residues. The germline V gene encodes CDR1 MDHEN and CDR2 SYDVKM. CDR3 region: CASSLSRQGETQYF.

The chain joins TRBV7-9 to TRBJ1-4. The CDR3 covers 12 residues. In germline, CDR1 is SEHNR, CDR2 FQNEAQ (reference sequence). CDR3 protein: CATGSTNEKLFF.

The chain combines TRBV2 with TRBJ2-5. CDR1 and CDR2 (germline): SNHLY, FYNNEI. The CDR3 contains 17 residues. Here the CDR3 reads CASNDARTLTIGETQYF.

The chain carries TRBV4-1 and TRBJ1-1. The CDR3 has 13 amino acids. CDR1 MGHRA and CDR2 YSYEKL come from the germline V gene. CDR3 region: CASSQGVDTEAFF.

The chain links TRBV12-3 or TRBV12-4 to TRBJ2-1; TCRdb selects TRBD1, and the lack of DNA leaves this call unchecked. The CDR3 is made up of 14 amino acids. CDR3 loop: CASSFNRKAAEQFF.

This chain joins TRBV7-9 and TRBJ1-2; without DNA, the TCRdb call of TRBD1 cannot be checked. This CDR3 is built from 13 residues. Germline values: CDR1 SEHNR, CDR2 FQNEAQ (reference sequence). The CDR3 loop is CASSPGTTYGYTF. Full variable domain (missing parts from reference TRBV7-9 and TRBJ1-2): DTGVSQNPRHKITKRGQNVTFRCDPISEHNRLYWYRQTLGQGPEFLTYFQNEAQLEKSRLLSDRFSAERPKGSFSTLEIQRTEQGDSAMYLCASSPGTTYGYTFGSGTRLTVV.